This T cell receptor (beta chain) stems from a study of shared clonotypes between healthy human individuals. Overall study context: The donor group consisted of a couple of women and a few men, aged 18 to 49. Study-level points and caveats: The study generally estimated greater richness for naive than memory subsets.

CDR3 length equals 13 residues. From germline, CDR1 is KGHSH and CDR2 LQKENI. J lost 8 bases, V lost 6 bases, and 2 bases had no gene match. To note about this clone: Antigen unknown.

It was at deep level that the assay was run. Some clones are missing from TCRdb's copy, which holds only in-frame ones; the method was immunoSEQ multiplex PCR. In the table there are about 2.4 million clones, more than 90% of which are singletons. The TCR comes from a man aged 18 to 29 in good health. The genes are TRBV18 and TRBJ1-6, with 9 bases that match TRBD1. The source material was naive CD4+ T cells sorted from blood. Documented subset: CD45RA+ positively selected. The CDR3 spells CASSGQGDSPLHF. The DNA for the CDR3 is TGTGCCAGCTCGGGACAGGGAGATTCACCCCTCCACTTT.